This TCR beta chain was retrieved from a study of shared clonotypes between healthy human individuals (dated by TCRdb to 2019 to 2021). Context from the whole study: The cohort included three men and two women between 18 and 49 years of age. For each donor, CD4 naive and CD4 memory were each given three plates, CD8 naive was given two plates, and CD8 memory was given one plate. To increase sequencing depth and limit assay-specific biases, TCR repertoire library preparation and sequencing were carried out by different laboratories using diverse techniques. Between about 0.9 and 8.9 billion PBMCs per donor were obtained by leukapheresis. To estimate repertoire size and how much clonotypes are shared between individuals, the study performed deep sequencing of blood TCR repertoires from roughly five healthy adults. What the study reported, not specific to this receptor: The genetic and exposure-history diversity represented was limited by the small number of donors. Larger estimated clonotype richness was generally found for naive subsets than for memory subsets. Based on pairwise subsampling, the degree of clonotype sharing among donors was expected to be affected by sequencing depth. Clonotypes shared by all four sorted-subset donors showed higher generation probabilities than non-shared clonotypes. Only blood was sampled, and tissue TCR repertoires likely differ from those in blood. Incomplete sequencing was indicated by rarefaction of sorted-subset datasets, despite the large sequencing depth. When several donors were compared, the shared fraction of clonotypes was 5% to 6.5% for naive CD4, around 4% for naive CD8, 2% to 2.5% for memory CD4, and 0.3% to 0.5% for memory CD8.

This clone was seen only a few times. Its specific antigen is unknown. Base qualities are not at hand, and no much larger clone is one base apart. TCR CDR3 regions were amplified from genomic DNA by multiplex PCR using the deep immunoSEQ assay. Extracted genomic DNA from each cell subset was distributed evenly across all wells of several immunoSEQ 96-well plates, and each plate was treated as a replicate. Each replicate PCR for sorted subsets received around 200 ng genomic DNA, equal to about 30,000 T cell genomes. Purified libraries were quantified with a Qubit 3.0 fluorometer, sized on a Bioanalyzer 2100, and re-quantified with the KAPA Library Quantification kit. Every immunoSEQ 96-well plate was sequenced on a separate single-read 150-cycle Illumina NextSeq 550 flow cell. Turning to the authors' computational methods: Because the immunoSEQ output included only junctional sequences and no quality scores, the filtering could not be the same as the filtering used for full-length reads. Sequences were annotated with PyIR, a Python wrapper for IgBLAST v1.9, using IMGT germline references to assign V/J genes and CDR3. Any read was removed if the V/J assignment was weak (E-value above 1e-6), the CDR3 was missing, or the read contained stop codons, out-of-frame junctions, or ambiguous translated residues. V3J clonotypes were defined as sequences sharing an identical inferred V gene, J gene, and CDR3 amino acid sequence. Percentage overlap between repertoires was computed as shared unique clonotypes divided by the size of the smaller repertoire. Richness of each repertoire was evaluated using RTK rarefaction, the Chao1 estimator, and Recon v2.1 estimates of unobserved clonotypes. OLGA was used to compute generation probabilities for all TCRbeta clonotypes that the gDNA method yielded from a handful of donors. Held by TCRdb, this immuneACCESS table contains in-frame sequences only and omits some clones. Under half of the omission traces to an unresolved V gene where checked; the cause of the rest is unknown. D and trimming come from the DNA, and the V and J calls and clone size come from that table. For this sample the table gives 100,000 or so clones, of which 55% to 70% were detected only once. Roughly 23% of the sample is taken by the ten largest.

The CDR3, cysteine through phenylalanine, is 17 amino acids long. This entry keeps only the CDR3 DNA: 51 bases, framed from base 1. For this chain, trimming is 5 bases at the V end and 3 bases at the J end, and the number of junction bases without a gene match is 15. Sequences SGHTA (CDR1) and FQGNSA (CDR2) are obtained from the germline V gene. Healthy HIV-negative adults with no recently reported acute infections or vaccinations were included as donors. Every donor was a Caucasian adult residing in Nashville, Tennessee, USA. CD8 memory samples combined magnetically selected CD45RO+ cells with CCR7-negative CD45RA+ effector memory (TemRA) cells. Blood was obtained by leukapheresis, after which PBMCs were separated by Ficoll-Histopaque density gradient centrifugation and cryopreserved in liquid nitrogen vapor phase. Analytical flow cytometry was used to check the purity and quantity of each magnetically sorted T cell population. Genomic DNA was isolated from each sorted fraction and quantified by UV absorbance on a Nanodrop 2000c.

The TCR originated in a woman in her twenties or thirties in good health. Input material: memory CD8+ T cells sorted from blood. What this sample's cell subset or site label stands for: CD45RO+ cells pooled with CCR7-negative TemRA cells. The chain was built from TRBV7-2 and TRBJ2-7, and TRBD2 matches 8 of the central bases. CDR3 reads: CASSRARGGLEGYEQYF. The DNA sequence follows: TGTGCCAGCAGCAGAGCTAGAGGGGGACTAGAGGGCTACGAGCAGTACTTC.